This T cell receptor (beta chain) was sequenced for a study of T cell changes during pregnancy in multiple sclerosis (dated by TCRdb to between 2018 and 2021). Describing the broader study: The study looked at changes in the T cell repertoire across pregnancy in women with multiple sclerosis.

Library creation used the immunoSEQ multiplex PCR assay. Here the immuneACCESS table is served through TCRdb, limited to in-frame sequences with V and J called. Missing clones are a known gap in these copies; in checked studies unresolved V genes cover under half, and the rest lacks a known reason. The sample yields roughly 110,000 clones; less than 95% were counted once. In total, the top ten clones hold 0.78% of the sample. Concerning this clone itself: Its antigen is unknown. The sample holds no much larger clone one base away, and base qualities are not on file.

V drops 2 bases and J drops 7 bases, leaving 14 bases in between. There are 14 amino acids in the CDR3, from cysteine to phenylalanine inclusive. Left in the record is the CDR3 DNA by itself, 42 bases read in frame from the first base. For CDR1 and CDR2, the germline V gene lists MNHEY and SVGAGI. This TCR was sampled from a female donor in good health, enrolled as a control in a pregnancy study. The specimen comprised peripheral blood, sampled in the third trimester of pregnancy. The sequence is built from TRBV6-5 and TRBJ1-2; TRBD1 is possibly the D segment (5 matching bases). The CDR3 corresponds to CASSYGQEGSGYTF. The DNA is as follows: TGTGCCAGCAGTTACGGGCAGGAGGGGTCTGGCTACACCTTC.